This T cell receptor beta chain was identified during a study of CD8 T cells in Susac syndrome. Study-wide points: It was acknowledged in the study that the number of individuals who were included in its TCR sequencing and HLA analysis was relatively small.

This CDR3 spans 12 amino acids. The germline CDR1 and CDR2 sequences are SNHLY and FYNNEI. CD8+ and CD4+ T cells from blood underwent TCR beta sequencing, which was carried out in a high-throughput format. Purification of the CD8+ and CD4+ T cells relied on negative isolation, and TEMRA cells underwent FACS enrichment. The RNA input was roughly 0.45 to 1 ug, and it was reverse transcribed with random hexamers. An immunoSEQ multiplex PCR amplified TCR beta CDR3 over 54 Vbeta and 13 Jbeta. TCRdb recomputed calls from the immunoSEQ multiplex PCR reads with MiXCR, one row per CDR3 protein. The table records hundreds of thousands of distinct CDR3 sequences, 93% of them present only once. This clonotype was found once. Its antigen remains unknown.

The source is a human donor with multiple sclerosis. The sample consisted of CD4+ T cells from PBMCs. This sequence joins TRBV2 and TRBJ2-1; TRBD1 is a possible D gene (6 bases). The closer fit of TRBJ2-7 to the DNA end suggests the J call may be wrong. CDR3 nucleotides: TGTGCCAGCAGAGAGGACAGCCGCGAGCAGTACGTC. This sequence encodes CASREDSREQYV.